This T cell receptor (beta chain) was found in a study of cytomegalovirus exposure and HLA in healthy donors. The wider study: Across a few hundred genotyped donors, more than 75% landed in the Caucasian-associated ancestry cluster. Regarding the study as a whole: In a later analysis, common viral pathogens appeared linked to several of the most significant clusters.

PCR primers comprised 60 Vbeta and 13 Jbeta primers. Some clones are missing from TCRdb's copy, which holds only in-frame ones; the method was immunoSEQ multiplex PCR. The sample has roughly 120,000 clones, approximately 74% seen once. Donors consisted of healthy bone marrow donors. The CDR3 extends over 16 amino acids. Germline CDR1 is LGHNA and CDR2 is YSLEER. V was shortened by 4 bases and J by 8 bases, with 18 bases between the two germline ends. With respect to this clone: Its antigen remains unidentified.

The rearrangement joins TRBV4-3 to TRBJ1-6; D gene uncertain. Sequenced sample: PBMCs. The receptor was derived from a woman in her thirties or forties in good health and CMV-seropositive. The CDR3 protein is CASSPRPGRVDSPLHF. The CDR3 DNA reads TGCGCCAGCAGCCCGAGGCCGGGAAGAGTTGATTCACCCCTCCACTTT.